What follows are 15 T cell receptor beta chains derived from one specimen sequenced in a study of the immune and genomic landscape of osteosarcoma. The data were produced by immunoSEQ multiplex PCR, yet TCRdb's version contains in-frame clones alone and is incomplete. The data show about 10,000 clones, around 71% seen once. Osteosarcoma specimens were post-treatment primary, local recurrence and metastasis tumors from poor-prognosis patients. The sequencing sample was made of osteosarcoma tumor tissue from the lung. These receptors all come from a human donor with osteosarcoma.

V usage is TRBV6-6 and J usage is TRBJ2-7; D is ambiguous. This CDR3 contains 15 residues. With 2 bases removed from V and 0 bases from J, the gap between germline ends came to 11 bases. In germline, CDR1 is MNHNY, CDR2 SVGAGI (reference sequence). As DNA, the CDR3 is TGTGCCAGCAGTTACGCGCTAGAAGACTCCTACGAGCAGTACTTC. Protein product: CASSYALEDSYEQYF.

The genes are TRBV9 and TRBJ2-2; TRBD2 matches at 10 bases. This CDR3 is 16 amino acids long. The germline CDR1 and CDR2 sequences are SGDLS and YYNGEE. Unmatched junction bases numbered 5, after V lost 3 bases and J lost 3 bases. CDR3 sequence (DNA): TGTGCCAGCAGCGCCCTAGCGGGAGAGTACACCGGGGAGCTGTTTTTT. It translates to CASSALAGEYTGELFF.

The chain is built from TRBV9 and TRBJ2-7; TRBD2 is a possible D gene (6 bases). Trimming cost V 0 bases and J 3 bases, with 13 bases left between them. The CDR3 is 15 amino acids. Germline V CDR1 and CDR2: SGDLS, YYNGEE. The CDR3: CASSVAPGDSYEQYF. CDR3 coding DNA: TGTGCCAGCAGCGTAGCCCCGGGAGACAGCTACGAGCAGTACTTC.

The gene calls are TRBV23-1 and TRBJ2-3; 7 positions match TRBD2. TRBV23-1 has ORF status, its function being uncertain. CDR3 length: 15 residues. V was clipped by 7 bases and J by 3 bases; unmatched bases: 10. The CDR3 reads CASNPLGEGTDTQYF. The DNA of the CDR3 is TGCGCCAGCAACCCCCTGGGGGAGGGAACAGATACGCAGTATTTT.

This clone showed up just a few times. V gene TRBV13 combines with J gene TRBJ2-5, with 8 bases that match TRBD2. This CDR3 region has 14 residues. Trimming at V came to 0 bases and at J to 8 bases, leaving 5 bases not matched to a gene. Germline loops: CDR1 PRHDT, CDR2 FYEKMQ (reference sequence). CDR3 protein: CASSLGGGRSTQYF. Written as DNA, the CDR3 is TGTGCCAGCAGCTTAGGTGGCGGGAGGAGTACCCAGTACTTC.

This clone appeared once. The genes are TRBV30 and TRBJ2-7, with 9 bases matching TRBD1. V gave up 4 bases and J gave up 3 bases; unmatched junction bases: 1. The CDR3 spans 12 residues. In germline, CDR1 is GTSNPN, CDR2 SVGIG (reference sequence). The CDR3 protein is CAWKDRGYEQYF. The CDR3 bases are TGTGCCTGGAAGGACAGGGGCTACGAGCAGTACTTC.

By sample fraction, this clone is medium-sized. This chain uses TRBV4-1 with TRBJ1-3; D is unresolved. The germline CDR1 and CDR2 sequences are MGHRA and YSYEKL. This CDR3 comprises 12 residues. The ends were cut back, 4 bases at V and 4 bases at J, with 5 bases in the middle. The CDR3 nucleotides read TGCGCCAGCAGCCTACAAGGAAACACCATATATTTT. It codes for CASSLQGNTIYF.

This chain joins TRBV4-1 and TRBJ2-5; D perhaps matches TRBD1 (5 bases). Trimming removed 1 base from V and 5 bases from J, with 8 bases in between. The germline gives CDR1 MGHRA, CDR2 YSYEKL. This CDR3 is built from 13 residues. Here the CDR3 reads CASSQGGSETQYF. Here the CDR3 DNA reads TGCGCCAGCAGCCAAGGGGGCTCGGAGACCCAGTACTTC.

This clone was counted only a few times. The chain links TRBV11-2 to TRBJ2-4; perhaps TRBD2 as D (7 bases). The ends were cut back, 5 bases at V and 7 bases at J, with 12 bases in the middle. This CDR3 has 13 amino acids. Germline V gene sequence: CDR1 SGHAT, CDR2 FQNNGV. CDR3 coding DNA: TGTGCCAGCAGCGCGGGGGCGATGAACATTCAGTACTTC. As protein: CASSAGAMNIQYF.

This sequence joins TRBV6-6 and TRBJ2-5, with 12 bases matching TRBD1. V was pared by 4 bases and J by 13 bases, with 4 bases of the junction left unmatched. Germline assignment: CDR1 MNHNY and CDR2 SVGAGI (reference sequence). The CDR3 runs 12 residues. The CDR3 coding sequence is TGTGCCAGCAGTTTCGGGACAGGGGGCAGGTACTTC. The encoded protein is CASSFGTGGRYF.

The V call is TRBV2, the J call TRBJ2-5; 8 nucleotides align to TRBD1. Trimming cost V 3 bases and J 1 base; bases outside gene matches: 10. The CDR3 length is 17 residues. Per germline, CDR1 SNHLY and CDR2 FYNNEI. The CDR3 DNA sequence: TGTGCCAGCAGTGACCCTCAGGACAGGGCTGGCCAAGAGACCCAGTACTTC. Encoded protein: CASSDPQDRAGQETQYF.

The rearrangement links TRBV12-5 to TRBJ2-3; D unclear. The CDR3 has 13 residues. V shed 5 bases and J shed 2 bases, with 8 bases lying between them. CDR1 LGHNT and CDR2 FRNRAP come from the germline V gene. CDR3 loop: CASGIDLTDTQYF. CDR3 coding DNA: TGTGCTAGTGGTATCGACCTCACAGATACGCAGTATTTT.

This clone is categorized as medium-sized. The chain has TRBV5-6 and TRBJ2-7; 7 bases fit TRBD1. V gave up 5 bases and J gave up 5 bases; unmatched junction bases: 19. The CDR3 is 17 amino acids. CDR1 SGHDT and CDR2 YYEEEE come from the germline V gene. The CDR3 DNA reads as TGTGCCAGCAGTGTTGATTACAGGGGTCCCCTTCAGGACGAGCAGTACTTC. Protein: CASSVDYRGPLQDEQYF. The variable domain in full, completed from reference TRBV5-6 and TRBJ2-7, reads DAGVTQSPTHLIKTRGQQVTLRCSPKSGHDTVSWYQQALGQGPQFIFQYYEEEERQRGNFPDRFSGHQFPNYSSELNVNALLLGDSALYLCASSVDYRGPLQDEQYFGPGTRLTVT.

The CDR3 region is CASSPNSRSTTYEQYF. The DNA of the CDR3 is TGCGCCAGCAGCCCGAATTCGAGGAGTACTACCTACGAGCAGTACTTC. The V gene is TRBV5-1, the J gene TRBJ2-7; D is unclear. The CDR3 totals 16 residues. Per the germline V gene, CDR1 is SGHRS and CDR2 is YFSETQ. The V gene lost 4 bases and the J gene lost 2 bases, with 19 bases spanning the gap.

The rearrangement links TRBV11-3 to TRBJ2-1; TRBD2 is a possible D gene (7 bases). CDR3 size: 15 residues. V gave up 4 bases and J gave up 8 bases, with 18 bases separating them. The germline CDR1 and CDR2 sequences are SGHNT and YENEEA. The CDR3 spells CASSSYGGGSDEQFF. The CDR3 bases are TGTGCCAGCAGCTCTTATGGGGGCGGGAGCGATGAGCAGTTCTTC.